The clone carrying this T cell receptor (beta chain) came up a few times. From the 5' RACE reads, TCRdb called clonotypes with MiXCR, one entry per CDR3 protein. The sample has roughly 80,000 distinct CDR3 sequences, about 11% seen once. This entry comes from a study of early T cells in non-severe SARS-CoV-2 infection. This CDR3 is 15 amino acids long. Germline lookup yields CDR1 SGHAT and CDR2 FQNNGV. V shed 1 base and J shed 11 bases, with 15 bases lying between them. The source was whole blood, collected at baseline. The sequence came from an adult who was a healthcare worker with PCR-confirmed SARS-CoV-2 infection or an uninfected control (not recorded which). The V and J genes are TRBV11-2 and TRBJ1-6, with D perhaps matching TRBD1 (6 bases). The CDR3 loop reads CASSLGQDPATPLHF. CDR3 DNA sequence: TGTGCCAGCAGCTTAGGACAGGATCCCGCAACACCCCTCCACTTT. The variable domain in full, completed from reference TRBV11-2 and TRBJ1-6, reads EAGVAQSPRYKIIEKRQSVAFWCNPISGHATLYWYQQILGQGPKLLIQFQNNGVVDDSQLPKDRFSAERLKGVDSTLKIQPAKLEDSAVYLCASSLGQDPATPLHFGNGTRLTVT.